One sample yielded the 30 T cell receptor beta chains listed below, sequenced in a study of OX40 agonist ivuxolimab in advanced cancers. Repertoires were generated with immunoSEQ multiplex PCR, while TCRdb's copy carries only in-frame clones and drops some. The table records approximately 70,000 clones, around 90% of them present only once. The sample consisted of CD4+ or CD8+ T cells sorted from blood, taken in a trial of the OX40 agonist ivuxolimab. The source of these receptors is an adult with an advanced solid tumor such as melanoma, head and neck, liver or kidney cancer.

V and J are TRBV11-2 and TRBJ2-2; 7 nucleotides agree with TRBD2. With V trimmed by 0 bases and J by 7 bases, 8 bases remained unmatched. The CDR3 length is 16 residues. Germline V gene data show CDR1 as SGHAT and CDR2 as FQNNGV. Here the CDR3 DNA reads TGTGCCAGCAGCTTAGATCCGACGGGAGGCTTCGGGGAGCTGTTTTTT. Amino acids: CASSLDPTGGFGELFF.

The chain couples TRBV4-1 to TRBJ2-7; 7 positions match TRBD1. The CDR3 runs to 14 residues. CDR1 is MGHRA, CDR2 YSYEKL, per germline. V was clipped by 1 base and J by 10 bases; unmatched bases: 10. The CDR3: CASSQGIGTDGQYF. The CDR3 region has the DNA TGCGCCAGCAGCCAAGGGATCGGGACAGACGGTCAGTACTTC.

The chain links TRBV5-1 to TRBJ1-1; the D gene is possibly TRBD1 (6 bases). The V end lost 4 bases, the J end lost 1 base, and 11 bases lay between the germline ends. The germline gives CDR1 SGHRS, CDR2 YFSETQ. The CDR3 totals 14 residues. The CDR3 reads CASSTGQTNTEAFF. The CDR3, as DNA: TGCGCCAGCAGCACCGGACAGACGAACACTGAAGCTTTCTTT.

The gene calls are TRBV7-9 and TRBJ1-5; D not resolved. V was pared by 5 bases and J by 5 bases, with 7 bases between. Looked up from germline, CDR1 is SEHNR and CDR2 is FQNEAQ (reference sequence). This CDR3 spans 12 amino acids. The CDR3 region has the DNA TGTGCCAGCAGCGTACACGATCAGCCCCAGCATTTT. This translates into CASSVHDQPQHF. Drawing the rest from reference TRBV7-9 and TRBJ1-5, the complete variable domain is DTGVSQNPRHKITKRGQNVTFRCDPISEHNRLYWYRQTLGQGPEFLTYFQNEAQLEKSRLLSDRFSAERPKGSFSTLEIQRTEQGDSAMYLCASSVHDQPQHFGDGTRLSIL.

J is TRBJ2-1 and V is TRBV9; D assignment may be TRBD1 or TRBD2 (5 bases each). V was pared by 4 bases and J by 6 bases, with 17 bases between. Per the germline V gene, CDR1 is SGDLS and CDR2 is YYNGEE. The CDR3 loop spans 15 amino acids. CDR3 protein: CASSTAGTASNEQFF. The CDR3 DNA reads as TGTGCCAGCAGCACCGCCGGGACGGCGAGCAATGAGCAGTTCTTC. Together with reference TRBV9 and TRBJ2-1, the CDR3 gives the full variable domain: DSGVTQTPKHLITATGQRVTLRCSPRSGDLSVYWYQQSLDQGLQFLIQYYNGEERAKGNILERFSAQQFPDLHSELNLSSLELGDSALYFCASSTAGTASNEQFFGPGTRLTVL.

This rearrangement joins TRBV4-3 to TRBJ1-1; D not certain. Trimming shortened V by 5 bases and J by 1 base, and 8 bases separated the two germline ends. The germline V gene encodes CDR1 LGHNA and CDR2 YSLEER. This CDR3 comprises 13 residues. The CDR3 reads CASSFRQNTEAFF. CDR3 coding DNA: TGCGCCAGCAGCTTTCGACAGAACACTGAAGCTTTCTTT.

The rearrangement joins TRBV6-1 to TRBJ2-5; perhaps TRBD2 as D (7 bases). The V and J ends lost 7 bases and 3 bases respectively, with 18 bases between them. The CDR3 consists of 15 residues. CDR1 and CDR2 from the germline V gene are MNHNS and SASEGT. This CDR3 is CASTESGGREETQYF. In DNA, the CDR3 is TGTGCCAGCACAGAGTCGGGGGGCCGAGAAGAGACCCAGTACTTC.

The genes are TRBV5-1 and TRBJ1-6; D not resolved. CDR3 length: 14 residues. Germline V gives CDR1 SGHRS, CDR2 YFSETQ. V was cut by 4 bases and J by 9 bases, with 14 bases left in between. The CDR3 protein is CASSEYGEFSPLHF. CDR3 bases: TGCGCCAGCAGCGAGTACGGGGAATTTTCACCCCTCCACTTT. Full variable domain (outside the CDR3, taken from reference TRBV5-1 and TRBJ1-6): KAGVTQTPRYLIKTRGQQVTLSCSPISGHRSVSWYQQTPGQGLQFLFEYFSETQRNKGNFPGRFSGRQFSNSRSEMNVSTLELGDSALYLCASSEYGEFSPLHFGNGTRLTVT.

The chain has TRBV19 and TRBJ1-5; TRBD1 matches at 9 bases. The CDR3 totals 13 residues. The germline CDR1 and CDR2 sequences are LNHDA and SQIVND (reference sequence). V was pared by 10 bases and J by 6 bases, with 7 bases of the junction left unmatched. In nucleotides, the CDR3 is TGTGCCATTGGGACAGGGCGGACTCAGCCCCAGCATTTT. Protein sequence: CAIGTGRTQPQHF.

J is TRBJ2-7 and V is TRBV7-2, with D tentatively TRBD1 (6 bases). The length of the CDR3 is 13 residues. Germline CDR1 is SGHTA and CDR2 is FQGNSA. Trimming took off 5 bases at V and 5 bases at J, with 13 bases between the two ends. The DNA of the CDR3 is TGTGCCAGCAGCCTGGACAGAGGGGACGAGCAGTACTTC. Translating it yields CASSLDRGDEQYF.

V is TRBV13 and J is TRBJ2-7; either TRBD1 or TRBD2 may fit D (5 bases each). Germline lookup yields CDR1 PRHDT and CDR2 FYEKMQ (reference sequence). The CDR3 spans 13 residues. Trimming took off 6 bases at V and 3 bases at J, with 12 bases between the two ends. In DNA, the CDR3 is TGTGCCAGCAGGACGAGAGGGGACTACGAGCAGTACTTC. It yields the protein CASRTRGDYEQYF.

This clone was recorded once. The V and J genes are TRBV28 and TRBJ2-7; D may be TRBD2 (6 bases). The CDR3 spans 15 residues. Looked up from germline, CDR1 is MDHEN and CDR2 is SYDVKM. V lost 2 bases and J 2 bases, leaving 13 bases between the germline ends. This CDR3 reads CASSLIAVRPYEQYF. The CDR3 DNA reads as TGTGCCAGCAGTTTAATAGCGGTTCGTCCCTACGAGCAGTACTTC.

The chain carries TRBV7-3 and TRBJ2-1, with D uncertain. Looked up from germline, CDR1 is SGHTA and CDR2 is FQGTGA. V lost 1 base to trimming and J lost 4 bases, with 5 bases between them. This CDR3 spans 13 amino acids. CDR3 loop: CASSLSEYNEQFF. CDR3 nucleotides: TGTGCCAGCAGCTTAAGTGAATACAATGAGCAGTTCTTC.

The rearrangement joins TRBV7-6 to TRBJ1-1; D uncertain. The germline V and J ends were trimmed by 0 bases and 5 bases, with 7 bases remaining between them. CDR1 and CDR2 from the germline V gene are SGHVS and FNYEAQ. This CDR3 spans 13 amino acids. CDR3 amino acids: CASSLAGKTEAFF. The CDR3 DNA reads as TGTGCCAGCAGCTTAGCAGGGAAGACTGAAGCTTTCTTT.

The chain is built from TRBV30 and TRBJ2-1, with D perhaps given as TRBD1 or TRBD2 (5 bases each). The germline CDR1 and CDR2 sequences are GTSNPN and SVGIG (reference sequence). CDR3 length: 13 amino acids. Trimming removed 3 bases from V and 9 bases from J, with 15 bases in between. CDR3 sequence: CAWSIGARTEQFF. Written as DNA, the CDR3 is TGTGCCTGGAGCATCGGGGCCCGGACTGAGCAGTTCTTC.

The chain carries TRBV6-1 and TRBJ1-1; 10 bases line up with TRBD1. This CDR3 is built from 13 residues. The V segment lost 7 bases and the J segment 4 bases; nucleotides outside the gene matches: 3. Germline lookup yields CDR1 MNHNS and CDR2 SASEGT. CDR3 protein: CASIRTGGTEAFF. CDR3 bases: TGTGCCAGCATAAGGACAGGGGGCACTGAAGCTTTCTTT.

This clone has just one count. The chain is built from TRBV29-1 and TRBJ2-7; TRBD1 matches 8 bases. The CDR3 covers 14 residues. Germline V lookup: CDR1 SQVTM, CDR2 ANQGSEA. V was clipped by 6 bases and J by 0 bases; unmatched bases: 7. This CDR3 is CSVFTGTGSYEQYF. DNA for the CDR3: TGCAGCGTGTTCACCGGGACAGGCTCCTACGAGCAGTACTTC.

V is TRBV4-2 and J is TRBJ1-3; no clear D. Germline CDR1 reads LGHNA; CDR2 reads YNFKEQ. Trimming cost V 1 base and J 0 bases, with 16 bases left between them. This CDR3 contains 18 residues. CDR3 coding DNA: TGTGCCAGCAGCCAAGTTTCTGCGCGGCCCTACTCTGGAAACACCATATATTTT. This gives the protein CASSQVSARPYSGNTIYF.

The V gene is TRBV7-9, the J gene TRBJ1-1; unclear D gene. CDR3 size: 14 residues. Germline CDR1 reads SEHNR; CDR2 reads FQNEAQ (reference sequence). Trimming cost V 1 base and J 0 bases, with 6 bases left between them. The CDR3 region has the DNA TGTGCCAGCAGCTTAGGGCAAATGAACACTGAAGCTTTCTTT. Translating it yields CASSLGQMNTEAFF.

The V gene is TRBV11-2, the J gene TRBJ1-1, with TRBD1 matching 7 bases. Unmatched junction bases numbered 4, after V lost 2 bases and J lost 1 base. CDR1 is SGHAT, CDR2 FQNNGV, per germline. The CDR3 totals 15 residues. This CDR3 is CASSLYGTENTEAFF. CDR3 DNA sequence: TGTGCCAGCAGCTTATACGGGACAGAGAACACTGAAGCTTTCTTT.

This chain links TRBV7-8 with TRBJ1-4; D uncertain. The V end was cut by 2 bases, the J end by 0 bases, with 10 bases between. The CDR3 length is 16 residues. The V gene's germline CDR1 is SGHVS and CDR2 FQNEAQ. The chain's CDR3 is CASSLFTSATNEKLFF. The CDR3 DNA sequence: TGTGCCAGCAGCTTATTTACGAGTGCAACTAATGAAAAACTGTTTTTT.

The chain couples TRBV4-3 to TRBJ1-1; D not resolved. V shed 0 bases and J shed 4 bases, with 18 bases lying between them. This CDR3 is built from 17 residues. Germline V gene data show CDR1 as LGHNA and CDR2 as YSLEER. The CDR3 bases are TGCGCCAGCAGCCAAGAATGGATGGGCCCACTACTCACTGAAGCTTTCTTT. Its translation: CASSQEWMGPLLTEAFF.

The genes are TRBV13 and TRBJ2-1; the match to TRBD1 covers 11 bases. Germline V gene data show CDR1 as PRHDT and CDR2 as FYEKMQ (reference sequence). V lost 4 bases, J lost 8 bases, and 7 bases stayed unmatched. The CDR3 consists of 15 residues. CDR3 nucleotides: TGTGCCAGCAGCTCGGCCGGGACAGGGGGTCATGAGCAGTTCTTC. This sequence encodes CASSSAGTGGHEQFF.

V is TRBV28 and J is TRBJ1-1; 12 bases line up with TRBD1. J lost 7 bases, V lost 5 bases, and 26 bases had no gene match. The CDR3 covers 21 residues. Germline V gene lookup returns CDR1 MDHEN and CDR2 SYDVKM. The DNA of the CDR3 is TGTGCCAGCAGTACCTACCGGATCGGGGGGACAGGGGGCGAGAGAGAAAATGAAGCTTTCTTT. Protein: CASSTYRIGGTGGERENEAFF.

The J gene is TRBJ2-1, the V gene TRBV6-1, with 9 bases fitting TRBD2. After removal of 5 bases from V and 2 bases from J, the junction contained 4 bases not matched to a gene. The germline gives CDR1 MNHNS, CDR2 SASEGT. This CDR3 has 15 amino acids. CDR3 sequence reads: CASSPSGEAYNEQFF. The CDR3 DNA reads TGTGCCAGCAGTCCTAGCGGGGAAGCCTACAATGAGCAGTTCTTC.

The chain links TRBV11-2 to TRBJ2-5, with D perhaps assigned TRBD1 or TRBD2 (6 bases each). The CDR3 extends over 17 amino acids. Germline assignment: CDR1 SGHAT and CDR2 FQNNGV. Between the trimmed V and J ends, which lost 1 base and 1 base, there was a span of 16 bases. CDR3 bases: TGTGCCAGCAGCTTAGGTGTTTTGAGGGGGGTCCAAGAGACCCAGTACTTC. Amino acids: CASSLGVLRGVQETQYF.

The chain couples TRBV4-3 to TRBJ1-2, with D maybe TRBD1 (5 bases). V lost 0 bases to trimming and J lost 1 base, with 9 bases between them. The CDR3 is 15 amino acids. Germline values: CDR1 LGHNA, CDR2 YSLEER. CDR3 loop: CASSQDLGVNYGYTF. The DNA of the CDR3 is TGCGCCAGCAGCCAAGATTTGGGGGTTAACTATGGCTACACCTTC.

This sequence joins TRBV19 and TRBJ1-4; D is undetermined. CDR3 size: 16 residues. In germline, CDR1 is LNHDA, CDR2 SQIVND (reference sequence). Trimming left V 5 bases short and J 8 bases short, with 21 bases between. The CDR3 nucleotides are TGTGCCAGTAGTCCCAGCCTCGGGTCCCTGGGGGAAAAACTGTTTTTT. Protein: CASSPSLGSLGEKLFF. The whole variable domain, filled in from reference TRBV19 and TRBJ1-4, reads DGGITQSPKYLFRKEGQNVTLSCEQNLNHDAMYWYRQDPGQGLRLIYYSQIVNDFQKGDIAEGYSVSREKKESFPLTVTSAQKNPTAFYLCASSPSLGSLGEKLFFGSGTQLSVL.

This clone has only one observation. The chain has TRBV28 and TRBJ1-6; weak D call: TRBD1 (5 bases). CDR3 size: 13 residues. The germline gives CDR1 MDHEN, CDR2 SYDVKM. With 9 bases removed from V and 4 bases from J, the gap between germline ends came to 10 bases. The CDR3 DNA follows: TGTGCCAGAGGGTACAGGTATAATTCACCCCTCCACTTT. It specifies CARGYRYNSPLHF.

The chain uses TRBV4-3 and TRBJ2-7, with 9 positions matching TRBD2. There are 17 residues in the CDR3. J was trimmed by 7 bases and V by 0 bases; bases with no gene match: 13. Germline lookup yields CDR1 LGHNA and CDR2 YSLEER. The CDR3 loop is CASSQDATGVAGDEQYF. The DNA for the CDR3 is TGCGCCAGCAGCCAAGATGCTACCGGGGTAGCGGGGGATGAGCAGTACTTC.